This TCR beta chain emerged from a study of cytomegalovirus exposure and HLA in healthy donors. It was with 60 Vbeta and 13 Jbeta primers that the PCR ran. Libraries were prepared by immunoSEQ multiplex PCR; TCRdb keeps only in-frame clonotypes and omits some of them. The table includes approximately 170,000 clones, under 85% detected once. This clone showed up just a few times. There are 14 residues in the CDR3. CDR1 is MNHEY, CDR2 SVGAGI, per germline. Deletions cut 5 bases from V and 6 bases from J, with 15 bases between. This sequence was found in a female donor in good health and CMV-seronegative. Sequenced material: PBMCs. The chain recombines TRBV6-5 with TRBJ2-3, with a tentative D call TRBD2 (5 bases). Here the CDR3 DNA reads TGTGCCAGCAGTGACAAGGGAGATTGGGATACGCAGTATTTT. This encodes CASSDKGDWDTQYF.